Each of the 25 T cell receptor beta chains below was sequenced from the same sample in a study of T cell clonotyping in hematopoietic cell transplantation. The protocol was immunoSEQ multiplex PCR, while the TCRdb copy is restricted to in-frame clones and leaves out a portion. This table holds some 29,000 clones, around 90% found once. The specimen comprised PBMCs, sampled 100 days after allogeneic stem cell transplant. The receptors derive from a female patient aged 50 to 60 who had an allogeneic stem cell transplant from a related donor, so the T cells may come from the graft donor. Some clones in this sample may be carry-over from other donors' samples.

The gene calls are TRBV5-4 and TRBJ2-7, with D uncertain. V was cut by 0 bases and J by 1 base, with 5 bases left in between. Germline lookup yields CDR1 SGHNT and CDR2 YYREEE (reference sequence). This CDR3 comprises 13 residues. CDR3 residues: CASSLGASYEQYF. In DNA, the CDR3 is TGTGCCAGCAGCTTGGGGGCTTCCTACGAGCAGTACTTC.

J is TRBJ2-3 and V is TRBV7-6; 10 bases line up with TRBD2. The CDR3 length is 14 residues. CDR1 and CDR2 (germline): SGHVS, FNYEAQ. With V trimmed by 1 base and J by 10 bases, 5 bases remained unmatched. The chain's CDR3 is CASSLVLAGVPQYF. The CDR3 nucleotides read TGTGCCAGCAGCTTAGTTCTAGCGGGGGTGCCGCAGTATTTT.

The CDR3 coding sequence is TGTGCCTGGGGAAGGGGGGGGCCCCAGCATTTT. Translating it yields CAWGRGGPQHF. This chain joins TRBV30 and TRBJ1-5, with D maybe TRBD1 (6 bases). V lost 5 bases and J lost 9, with 11 bases in between. The germline gives CDR1 GTSNPN, CDR2 SVGIG (reference sequence). The CDR3 extends over 11 amino acids.

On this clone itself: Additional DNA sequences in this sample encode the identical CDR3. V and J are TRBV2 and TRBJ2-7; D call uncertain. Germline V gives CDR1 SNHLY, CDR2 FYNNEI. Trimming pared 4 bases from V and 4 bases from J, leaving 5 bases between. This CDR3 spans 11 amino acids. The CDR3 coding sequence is TGTGCCAGCAGTGCTTATTACGAGCAGTACTTC. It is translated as CASSAYYEQYF.

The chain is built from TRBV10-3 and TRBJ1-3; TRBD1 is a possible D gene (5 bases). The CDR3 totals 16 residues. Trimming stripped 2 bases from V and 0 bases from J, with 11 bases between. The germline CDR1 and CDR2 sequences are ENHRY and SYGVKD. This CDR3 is CAISEVPGRSGNTIYF. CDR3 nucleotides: TGTGCCATCAGTGAGGTTCCAGGGCGCTCTGGAAACACCATATATTTT.

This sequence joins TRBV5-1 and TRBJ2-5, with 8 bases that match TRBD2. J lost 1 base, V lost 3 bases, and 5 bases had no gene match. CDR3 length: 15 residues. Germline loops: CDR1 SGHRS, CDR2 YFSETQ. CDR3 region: CASSSTGTSQETQYF. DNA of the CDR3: TGCGCCAGCAGCTCCACCGGGACTAGCCAAGAGACCCAGTACTTC.

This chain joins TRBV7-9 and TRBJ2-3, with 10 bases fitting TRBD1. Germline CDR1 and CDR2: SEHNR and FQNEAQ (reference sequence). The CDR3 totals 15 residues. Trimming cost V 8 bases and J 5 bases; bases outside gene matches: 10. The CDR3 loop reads CASRSKDRGGDTQYF. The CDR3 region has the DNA TGTGCCAGCCGCTCCAAGGACAGGGGGGGAGATACGCAGTATTTT.

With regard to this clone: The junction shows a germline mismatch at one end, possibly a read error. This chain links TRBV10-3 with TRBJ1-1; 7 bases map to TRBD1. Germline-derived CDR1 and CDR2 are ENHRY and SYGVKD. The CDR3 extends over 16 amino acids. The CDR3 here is CASSLLPPGGNTEAFF. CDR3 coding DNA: TGTGCCAGCAGTTTACTCCCCCCAGGGGGGAACACTGAAGCTTTCTTT.

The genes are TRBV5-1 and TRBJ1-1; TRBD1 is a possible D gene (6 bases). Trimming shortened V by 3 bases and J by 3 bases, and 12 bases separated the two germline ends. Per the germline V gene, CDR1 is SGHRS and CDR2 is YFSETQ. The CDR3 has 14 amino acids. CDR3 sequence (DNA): TGCGCCAGCAGCTACGGAGGGGGGGACACTGAAGCTTTCTTT. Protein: CASSYGGGDTEAFF.

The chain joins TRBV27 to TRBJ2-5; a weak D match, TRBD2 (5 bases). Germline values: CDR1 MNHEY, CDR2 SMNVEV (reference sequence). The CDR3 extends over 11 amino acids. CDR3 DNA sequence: TGTCCTTTCGGCCGGGGAGAGACCCAGTACTTC. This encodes CPFGRGETQYF.

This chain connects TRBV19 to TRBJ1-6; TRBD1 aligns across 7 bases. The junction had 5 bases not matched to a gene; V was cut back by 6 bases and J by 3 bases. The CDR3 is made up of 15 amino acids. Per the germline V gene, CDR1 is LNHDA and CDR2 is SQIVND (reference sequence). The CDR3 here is CASSRRDSYNSPLHF. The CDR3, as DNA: TGTGCCAGTAGCAGACGGGACAGCTATAATTCACCCCTCCACTTT.

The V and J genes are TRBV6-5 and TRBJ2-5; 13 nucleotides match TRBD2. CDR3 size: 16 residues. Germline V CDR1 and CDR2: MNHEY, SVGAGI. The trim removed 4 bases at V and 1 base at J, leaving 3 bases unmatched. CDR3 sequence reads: CASSSLAGGSQETQYF. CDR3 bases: TGTGCCAGCAGTTCACTAGCGGGGGGGTCCCAAGAGACCCAGTACTTC.

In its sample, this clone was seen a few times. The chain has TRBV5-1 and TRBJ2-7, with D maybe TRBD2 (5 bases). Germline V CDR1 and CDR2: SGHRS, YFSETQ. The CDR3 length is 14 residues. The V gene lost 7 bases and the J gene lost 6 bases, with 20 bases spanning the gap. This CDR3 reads CASRGEGASGEQYF. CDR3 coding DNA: TGCGCCAGCCGAGGAGAGGGAGCATCAGGCGAGCAGTACTTC.

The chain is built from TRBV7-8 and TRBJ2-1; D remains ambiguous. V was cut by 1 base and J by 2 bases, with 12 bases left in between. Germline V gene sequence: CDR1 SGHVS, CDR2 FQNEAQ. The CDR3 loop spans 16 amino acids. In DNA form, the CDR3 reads TGTGCCAGCAGCTTAGGAACCCTCGTCACCTACAATGAGCAGTTCTTC. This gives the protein CASSLGTLVTYNEQFF.

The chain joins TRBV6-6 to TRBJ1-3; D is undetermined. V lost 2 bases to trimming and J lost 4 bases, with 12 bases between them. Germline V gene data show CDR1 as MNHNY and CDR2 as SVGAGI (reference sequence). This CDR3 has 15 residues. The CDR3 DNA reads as TGTGCCAGCAGTTACAAGGGAAATCTGGGAAACACCATATATTTT. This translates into CASSYKGNLGNTIYF.

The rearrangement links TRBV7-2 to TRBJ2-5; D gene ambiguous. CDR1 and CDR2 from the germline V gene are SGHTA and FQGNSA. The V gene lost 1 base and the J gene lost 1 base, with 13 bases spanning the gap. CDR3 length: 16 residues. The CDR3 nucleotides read TGTGCCAGCAGCTTAGGGGTAGGACGGCTCCAAGAGACCCAGTACTTC. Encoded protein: CASSLGVGRLQETQYF.

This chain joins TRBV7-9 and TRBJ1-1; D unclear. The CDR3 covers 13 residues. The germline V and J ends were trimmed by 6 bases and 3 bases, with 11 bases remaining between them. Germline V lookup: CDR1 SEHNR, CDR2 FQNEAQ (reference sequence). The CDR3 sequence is CASSLRVDTEAFF. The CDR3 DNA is TGTGCCAGCAGTCTAAGGGTTGACACTGAAGCTTTCTTT.

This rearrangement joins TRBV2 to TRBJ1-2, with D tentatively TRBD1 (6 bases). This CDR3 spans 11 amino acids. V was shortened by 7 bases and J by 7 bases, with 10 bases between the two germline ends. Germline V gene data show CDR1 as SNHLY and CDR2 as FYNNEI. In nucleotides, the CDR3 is TGTGCCAGCACACGGGGGCTTGGCTACACCTTC. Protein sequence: CASTRGLGYTF.

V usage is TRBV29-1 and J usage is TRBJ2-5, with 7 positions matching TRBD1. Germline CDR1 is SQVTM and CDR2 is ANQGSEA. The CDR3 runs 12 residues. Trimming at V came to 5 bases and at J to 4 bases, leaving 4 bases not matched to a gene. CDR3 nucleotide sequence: TGCAGCGTTTATGGACAGGCAGAGACCCAGTACTTC. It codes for CSVYGQAETQYF. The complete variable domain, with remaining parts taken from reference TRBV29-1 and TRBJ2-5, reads SAVISQKPSRDICQRGTSLTIQCQVDSQVTMMFWYRQQPGQSLTLIATANQGSEATYESGFVIDKFPISRPNLTFSTLTVSNMSPEDSSIYLCSVYGQAETQYFGPGTRLLVL.

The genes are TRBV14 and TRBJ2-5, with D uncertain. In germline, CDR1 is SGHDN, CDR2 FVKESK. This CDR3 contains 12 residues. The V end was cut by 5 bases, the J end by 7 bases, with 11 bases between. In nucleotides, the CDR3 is TGTGCCAGCAGCTATCTCGCAGGGACCCAGTACTTC. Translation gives CASSYLAGTQYF.

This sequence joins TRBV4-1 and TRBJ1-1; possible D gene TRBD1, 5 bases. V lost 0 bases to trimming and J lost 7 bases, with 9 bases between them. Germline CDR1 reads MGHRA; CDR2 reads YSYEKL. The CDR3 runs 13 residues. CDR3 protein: CASSQDREIEAFF. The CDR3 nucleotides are TGCGCCAGCAGCCAAGACAGGGAAATTGAAGCTTTCTTT.

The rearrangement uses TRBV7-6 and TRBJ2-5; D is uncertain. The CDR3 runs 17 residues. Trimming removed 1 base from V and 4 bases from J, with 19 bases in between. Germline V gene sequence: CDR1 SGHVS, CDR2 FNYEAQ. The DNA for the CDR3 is TGTGCCAGCAGCTTAGGCAGGAACCTAGGCATGGGAGAGACCCAGTACTTC. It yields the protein CASSLGRNLGMGETQYF.

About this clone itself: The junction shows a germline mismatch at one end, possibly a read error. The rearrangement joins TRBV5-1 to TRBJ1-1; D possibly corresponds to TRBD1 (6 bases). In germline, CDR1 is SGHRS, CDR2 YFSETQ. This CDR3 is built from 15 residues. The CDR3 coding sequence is TGCGCCAGCAGCCCCCAAGCCCTCCGGGACACCGAAGCTTTCTTT. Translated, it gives CASSPQALRDTEAFF.

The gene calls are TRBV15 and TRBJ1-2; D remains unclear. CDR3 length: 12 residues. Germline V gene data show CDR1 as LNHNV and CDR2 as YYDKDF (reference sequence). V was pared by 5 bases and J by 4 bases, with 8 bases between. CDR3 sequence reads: CATSSDGYGYTF. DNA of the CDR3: TGTGCCACCAGCTCGGATGGCTATGGCTACACCTTC.

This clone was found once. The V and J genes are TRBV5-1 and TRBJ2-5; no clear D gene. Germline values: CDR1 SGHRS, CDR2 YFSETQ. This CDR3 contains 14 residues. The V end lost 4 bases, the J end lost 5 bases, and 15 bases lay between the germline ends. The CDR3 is CASSRVTVLETQYF. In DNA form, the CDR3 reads TGCGCCAGCAGCCGAGTGACTGTTTTGGAGACCCAGTACTTC.